This record looks at one TCR beta chain sequence and its context. Its matching antigen is unknown. Assay used: immunoSEQ multiplex PCR; TCRdb lists only in-frame clones, some missing. Of approximately 100,000 clones listed, about 88% are singletons. The data were taken from a study of cytomegalovirus exposure and HLA in healthy donors. Findings and caveats of the study: Most TCRs appeared rarely, but some public TCRs recurred in many donors. Under in vitro conditions, three CMV-associated chains were confirmed as specific for CMV antigens. A list of approximately 150 TCR beta chains associated with cytomegalovirus was given.

CDR3 length: 14 amino acids. Separate from the roughly 700-subject first cohort, the roughly 120-subject validation cohort was the one that the donors belonged to. The receptor was isolated from a woman younger than 35 in good health and CMV-seronegative. The specimen was PBMCs. The chain carries TRBV21-1 and TRBJ2-7; the D segment call TRBD1 is taken from the table without a DNA check. TRBV21-1 is a documented pseudogene. The CDR3 loop reads CASLVTGALYEQYF. As DNA, the CDR3 is TGTGCCAGCCTAGTGACAGGGGCCTTATACGAGCAGTACTTC.